A single sample is the source of the 27 T cell receptor beta chains below, sequenced in a study of blood T cell repertoires in COVID-19 (dated by TCRdb to 2018 to 2021). The library was prepared using the immunoSEQ multiplex PCR assay. Imported from immuneACCESS, the table was reduced by TCRdb to in-frame sequences with V and J called. These copies leave out some clones; in studies compared against another copy, an unresolved V gene accounts for under half, and the cause of the remainder is not known. The sample table shows 300,000 or so clones, and more than 70% are seen once. In total, the top ten clones hold approximately 7.8% of the sample. Sequencing was done on a sample of peripheral blood. The receptors shown here come from a woman aged 50 to 60 who had recovered from COVID-19.

The V gene is TRBV28, the J gene TRBJ1-6; a possible D gene is TRBD1 (6 bases). The ends were cut back, 6 bases at V and 8 bases at J, with 11 bases in the middle. Germline V gene data show CDR1 as MDHEN and CDR2 as SYDVKM. CDR3 length equals 13 residues. The CDR3 protein is CASSSYRDSPLHF. CDR3 sequence (DNA): TGTGCCAGCAGCTCATACAGGGATTCACCCCTCCACTTT.

This chain connects TRBV7-9 to TRBJ2-1; tentatively, D is TRBD2 (5 bases). Germline V gene data show CDR1 as SEHNR and CDR2 as FQNEAQ (reference sequence). The ends were cut back, 4 bases at V and 1 base at J, with 17 bases in the middle. This CDR3 contains 17 residues. CDR3 coding DNA: TGTGCCAGCAGCTCCGGCCAAGCGGATCCTTCCTACAATGAGCAGTTCTTC. Its protein is CASSSGQADPSYNEQFF.

Here the CDR3 reads CASSQAWGDQPQHF. In nucleotides, the CDR3 is TGTGCCAGCAGCCAAGCATGGGGAGATCAGCCCCAGCATTTT. The chain carries TRBV3-1 (or the pseudogene TRBV3-2) and TRBJ1-5, with unresolved D. The CDR3 consists of 14 residues. The V end lost 1 base, the J end lost 5 bases, and 9 bases lay between the germline ends. Germline-derived CDR1 and CDR2 are LGHDT and YNNKEL (reference sequence).

The chain employs TRBV5-4 and TRBJ1-1, with 7 bases identical to TRBD1. V lost 4 bases to trimming and J lost 1 base; unmatched junction nucleotides: 7. Germline V gene data show CDR1 as SGHNT and CDR2 as YYREEE (reference sequence). CDR3 length: 15 amino acids. CDR3 coding DNA: TGTGCCAGCAGCGCAAGGGGGCGGGAGAACACTGAAGCTTTCTTT. It is translated as CASSARGRENTEAFF.

The chain links TRBV9 to TRBJ1-3; TRBD1 matches 7 bases. J was trimmed by 0 bases and V by 0 bases; bases with no gene match: 6. CDR1 and CDR2 (germline): SGDLS, YYNGEE. The CDR3 runs 17 residues. The CDR3 loop is CASSVAPGQTSGNTIYF. The CDR3 region has the DNA TGTGCCAGCAGCGTAGCCCCGGGACAGACCTCTGGAAACACCATATATTTT.

The genes are TRBV18 and TRBJ2-2, with TRBD1 matching 10 bases. Germline CDR1 KGHSH, CDR2 LQKENI. With 2 bases clipped from V and 1 base from J, the junction kept 1 base outside the gene matches. This CDR3 region has 16 residues. In DNA form, the CDR3 reads TGTGCCAGCTCACCAAGGACAGGGGGGAACACCGGGGAGCTGTTTTTT. Translated, it gives CASSPRTGGNTGELFF.

The V call is TRBV3-1 (or the pseudogene TRBV3-2), the J call TRBJ2-7; D is perhaps TRBD2 (5 bases). Trimming removed 1 base from V and 3 bases from J, with 13 bases in between. CDR1 and CDR2 from the germline V gene are LGHDT and YNNKEL (reference sequence). There are 15 residues in the CDR3. The chain's CDR3 is CASSQGGRQNYEQYF. In DNA form, the CDR3 reads TGTGCCAGCAGCCAAGGTGGGAGACAAAACTACGAGCAGTACTTC.

This chain links TRBV9 with TRBJ2-3, with D tentatively TRBD2 (6 bases). V lost 0 bases to trimming and J lost 2 bases, with 13 bases between them. CDR3 length equals 16 residues. Per the germline V gene, CDR1 is SGDLS and CDR2 is YYNGEE. Here the CDR3 DNA reads TGTGCCAGCAGCGTAGTGGGGGGTCAGAACACAGATACGCAGTATTTT. Translated: CASSVVGGQNTDTQYF.

The CDR3 DNA follows: TGTGCCAGCAGTTTATCAGGGACTAGCGGGGGGGGATACACAGATACGCAGTATTTT. The encoded protein is CASSLSGTSGGGYTDTQYF. The chain uses TRBV27 and TRBJ2-3; 16 bases are shared with TRBD2. The CDR3 totals 19 residues. V lost 0 bases and J lost 2; bases outside the gene matches: 5. Per germline, CDR1 MNHEY and CDR2 SMNVEV (reference sequence).

This chain links TRBV11-3 with TRBJ2-7; 9 positions agree with TRBD1. CDR1 is SGHNT, CDR2 YENEEA, per germline. CDR3 length: 15 amino acids. J lost 3 bases, V lost 5 bases, and 8 bases had no gene match. DNA for the CDR3: TGTGCCAGCAGCGTGGGGACAGGGCTAATCTACGAGCAGTACTTC. Encoded protein: CASSVGTGLIYEQYF.

This chain connects TRBV28 to TRBJ2-6; D perhaps matches TRBD1 (5 bases). Trimming took 6 bases from V and 1 from J, leaving 13 bases between them. Germline V CDR1 and CDR2: MDHEN, SYDVKM. This CDR3 is 16 amino acids long. CDR3 sequence reads: CASRGQGFSGANVLTF. CDR3 in DNA: TGTGCCAGCAGGGGCCAGGGATTTTCTGGGGCCAACGTCCTGACTTTC.

The chain combines TRBV2 with TRBJ2-3; D gene uncertain. The CDR3 length is 13 residues. V lost 2 bases and J lost 2, with 5 bases in between. Germline V gene sequence: CDR1 SNHLY, CDR2 FYNNEI. CDR3 sequence reads: CASSERLTDTQYF. The CDR3, as DNA: TGTGCCAGCAGTGAACGACTCACAGATACGCAGTATTTT. The whole variable domain, remainder taken from reference TRBV2 and TRBJ2-3, is EPEVTQTPSHQVTQMGQEVILRCVPISNHLYFYWYRQILGQKVEFLVSFYNNEISEKSEIFDDQFSVERPDGSNFTLKIRSTKLEDSAMYFCASSERLTDTQYFGPGTRLTVL.

This clone was counted once. V gene TRBV10-3 combines with J gene TRBJ1-2; no clear D gene. Looked up from germline, CDR1 is ENHRY and CDR2 is SYGVKD. Trimming removed 6 bases from V and 2 bases from J, with 10 bases in between. This CDR3 spans 13 amino acids. CDR3 sequence: CAISDRQNYGYTF. DNA for the CDR3: TGTGCCATCAGCGACCGACAAAACTATGGCTACACCTTC.

The V and J genes are TRBV5-6 and TRBJ2-1, with D possibly being TRBD2 (5 bases). Germline assignment: CDR1 SGHDT and CDR2 YYEEEE. This CDR3 comprises 14 residues. The V end was cut by 4 bases, the J end by 5 bases, with 13 bases between. The CDR3 sequence is CASSTGLPNNEQFF. DNA for the CDR3: TGTGCCAGCAGCACTGGACTCCCTAACAATGAGCAGTTCTTC.

The chain is built from TRBV19 and TRBJ1-2; 8 nucleotides agree with TRBD1. The CDR3 spans 14 residues. Losses at the gene ends were 4 bases for V and 8 bases for J; bases not matched to a gene: 9. Germline CDR1 reads LNHDA; CDR2 reads SQIVND (reference sequence). The CDR3: CASSRTGLLPGYTF. In DNA form, the CDR3 reads TGTGCCAGTAGTAGGACAGGGCTACTACCCGGCTACACCTTC.

The rearrangement uses TRBV30 and TRBJ1-5; 10 bases fit TRBD1. Trimming removed 0 bases from V and 2 bases from J; junction bases left unmatched: 10. CDR3 length: 18 amino acids. The V gene's germline CDR1 is GTSNPN and CDR2 SVGIG (reference sequence). DNA for the CDR3: TGTGCCTGGAGTGTAGGTAGGACAGGGGGTGGCGGCAATCAGCCCCAGCATTTT. Its translation is CAWSVGRTGGGGNQPQHF.

The gene calls are TRBV19 and TRBJ1-2; D remains unclear. V lost 5 bases and J lost 4, with 11 bases in between. In germline, CDR1 is LNHDA, CDR2 SQIVND (reference sequence). The CDR3 extends over 13 amino acids. CDR3 sequence: CASSLGESYGYTF. In nucleotides, the CDR3 is TGTGCCAGTAGTCTCGGAGAAAGCTATGGCTACACCTTC.

This chain links TRBV18 with TRBJ2-5; D perhaps matches TRBD2 (6 bases). The germline V gene has CDR1 KGHSH and CDR2 LQKENI. Trimming took 4 bases from V and 4 from J, leaving 19 bases between them. This CDR3 region has 16 residues. CDR3 protein: CASSLSFAGRGETQYF. DNA for the CDR3: TGTGCCAGCTCACTGAGCTTCGCGGGACGAGGAGAGACCCAGTACTTC.

This clone was seen a few times. The chain carries TRBV24-1 and TRBJ1-2; D ambiguous. Germline CDR1 and CDR2: KGHDR and SFDVKD. V gave up 3 bases and J gave up 4 bases, with 14 bases separating them. The CDR3 loop spans 15 amino acids. The CDR3 sequence: CATSDGTPTSYGYTF. The DNA of the CDR3 is TGTGCCACCAGTGATGGCACGCCGACAAGCTATGGCTACACCTTC.

The chain has TRBV19 and TRBJ1-1; D is perhaps TRBD1 (5 bases). The CDR3 loop spans 17 amino acids. Germline V gene sequence: CDR1 LNHDA, CDR2 SQIVND (reference sequence). V shed 1 base and J shed 6 bases, with 21 bases lying between them. The CDR3 DNA reads TGTGCCAGTAGTATAGTGTTCTTTGGGCCCGGGGGATCTGAAGCTTTCTTT. This codes for CASSIVFFGPGGSEAFF.

This sequence joins TRBV6-6 and TRBJ1-5, with D uncertain. The CDR3 length is 13 residues. Germline values: CDR1 MNHNY, CDR2 SVGAGI (reference sequence). Trimming removed 4 bases from V and 6 bases from J, with 10 bases in between. Here the CDR3 DNA reads TGTGCCAGCAGTTCCCAGGCGGGTCAGCCCCAGCATTTT. Its protein is CASSSQAGQPQHF.

This clone appeared once. The chain combines TRBV7-6 with TRBJ2-7; D not certain. V was trimmed by 8 bases and J by 7 bases, leaving 12 bases between them. Germline loops: CDR1 SGHVS, CDR2 FNYEAQ. CDR3 length equals 11 residues. The CDR3 spells CASRASGEQYF. In DNA, the CDR3 is TGTGCCAGCCGCGCCTCGGGTGAGCAGTACTTC.

V and J are TRBV5-1 and TRBJ2-3; D may be TRBD2 (5 bases). The germline V and J ends were trimmed by 3 bases and 5 bases, with 7 bases remaining between them. Germline V gene sequence: CDR1 SGHRS, CDR2 YFSETQ. The CDR3 consists of 12 residues. CDR3 in amino acids: CASSWERDTQYF. As DNA, the CDR3 is TGCGCCAGCAGCTGGGAGCGAGATACGCAGTATTTT.

The chain carries TRBV18 and TRBJ1-6, with 7 bases identical to TRBD1. CDR1 is KGHSH and CDR2 is LQKENI in the germline V gene. Trimming took 4 bases from V and 9 from J; bases not matched to a gene: 15. The CDR3 consists of 17 residues. CDR3 DNA: TGTGCCAGCTCACTGGGCCTAATGACAGGGCTGGCTTCACCCCTCCACTTT. Translating it yields CASSLGLMTGLASPLHF.

This chain connects TRBV11-2 to TRBJ2-1; 8 nucleotides agree with TRBD2. The CDR3 consists of 15 residues. Trimming cost V 5 bases and J 1 base; bases outside gene matches: 4. The V gene's germline CDR1 is SGHAT and CDR2 FQNNGV. In DNA, the CDR3 is TGTGCCAGCAGCCACGGGACTAGATCCTACAATGAGCAGTTCTTC. Residues: CASSHGTRSYNEQFF.

The chain combines TRBV28 with TRBJ1-2, with D uncertain. V was trimmed by 5 bases and J by 7 bases, leaving 17 bases between them. The CDR3 is made up of 14 amino acids. Per the germline V gene, CDR1 is MDHEN and CDR2 is SYDVKM. The CDR3 loop is CASSEERGSGGYTF. The DNA for the CDR3 is TGTGCCAGCAGTGAGGAGAGAGGTTCGGGTGGCTACACCTTC.

This clone was detected only a few times. This rearrangement joins TRBV5-4 to TRBJ2-2, with TRBD1 as a possible D gene (6 bases). Germline V gives CDR1 SGHNT, CDR2 YYREEE (reference sequence). The CDR3 loop spans 15 amino acids. V was cut by 2 bases and J by 5 bases, with 13 bases left in between. The CDR3 loop is CASSLETGLTGELFF. The CDR3 DNA reads as TGTGCCAGCAGCTTAGAAACAGGGCTGACCGGGGAGCTGTTTTTT.